Following are 32 T cell receptor beta chains from one sample sequenced in a study of T cells in women clearing cervical HPV infection. TCRdb's table, derived via immunoSEQ multiplex PCR, lists solely in-frame clones and lacks some. The specimen's table records 27,000 or so clones. Sequencing was performed on blood buffy coat. The receptors shown here come from a woman aged 18-70 years with a cervical HPV16 infection that either progressed to CIN3+ or cleared (not recorded which).

Points on this clone: Sequencing ends 3 residues short of the CDR3 end; the germline J gene provides the rest. The chain employs TRBV19 and TRBJ1-2; D is possibly TRBD1 (5 bases). Trimming took 11 bases from V and 1 from J, leaving 11 bases between them. The CDR3 sequence is 12 residues long. Germline V gives CDR1 LNHDA, CDR2 SQIVND (reference sequence). The CDR3 DNA, read in part, is TGTGCCGAGGGGAGGAATAACTATGGC. Amino acid sequence: CAEGRNNYG. The complete CDR3 reads CAEGRNNYGYTF.

Note on this clone: The read terminates 3 residues before the CDR3 end, so the remaining end is supplied by the germline J gene. The chain links TRBV5-1 to TRBJ1-2, with D possibly matching TRBD1 (5 bases). The germline V gene encodes CDR1 SGHRS and CDR2 YFSETQ. The CDR3 sequence is 15 residues long. The V and J ends lost 3 bases and 6 bases respectively, with 18 bases between them. The part of the CDR3 DNA that was read is TGCGCCAGCAGCTGGACACAAGGGCCGACGGATGGC. This encodes CASSWTQGPTDG. The entire CDR3 sequence reads CASSWTQGPTDGYTF.

Worth noting for this clone: The read gets to within 3 residues of the CDR3 end, and the germline J gene fills in the rest. J is TRBJ2-5 and V is TRBV5-4; D is ambiguous. The V gene lost 4 bases and the J gene lost 3 bases, with 13 bases spanning the gap. The CDR3 is 14 amino acids. Germline V gene lookup returns CDR1 SGHNT and CDR2 YYREEE (reference sequence). Partial CDR3 DNA: TGTGCCAGCAGCCAACGAACTACCGAAGAGACC. Protein: CASSQRTTEET. The CDR3 reads in full as CASSQRTTEETQYF.

As regards this clone: The read is 3 residues too short to cover the CDR3 end, so that end is filled in from the germline J gene. The chain joins TRBV7-9 to TRBJ2-3; 11 bases match TRBD2. Trimming at V came to 3 bases and at J to 5 bases, leaving 1 base not matched to a gene. CDR1 and CDR2 (germline): SEHNR, FQNEAQ (reference sequence). This CDR3 contains 14 residues. CDR3 DNA (partial): TGTGCCAGCAGCTTTAGCGGGGGGGTAGATACG. Translated: CASSFSGGVDT. The full CDR3 protein reads CASSFSGGVDTQYF.

Remarks on this clone: The read gets to within 3 residues of the CDR3 end, and the germline J gene fills in the rest. The V call is TRBV5-1, the J call TRBJ2-3, with 7 bases fitting TRBD1. CDR3 length: 15 residues. Germline CDR1 reads SGHRS; CDR2 reads YFSETQ. The CDR3 reads CASSLGGTDQETQYF. The CDR3 bases that were read are TGCGCCAGCAGCTTGGGTGGGACAGACCAAGAGACG.

CDR3 bases read: TGTGCCAGCAGCTCGAGCGGGGGGGCCGGAGATACG. Translated: CASSSSGGAGDT. The CDR3 in its entirety is CASSSSGGAGDTQYF. J is TRBJ2-3 and V is TRBV11-3, with 10 bases aligning to TRBD2. The read falls 3 residues short of the CDR3 end, and the missing part is taken from the germline J gene. CDR3 size: 15 residues. V lost 4 bases to trimming and J lost 5 bases; unmatched junction nucleotides: 6. Germline CDR1 SGHNT, CDR2 YENEEA. Filled out from reference TRBV11-3 and TRBJ2-3, the complete variable domain reads EAGVVQSPRYKIIEKKQPVAFWCNPISGHNTLYWYLQNLGQGPELLIRYENEEAVDDSQLPKDRFSAERLKGVDSTLKIQPAELGDSAVYLCASSSSGGAGDTQYFGPGTRLTVL.

A remark on this clone: The observed sequence ends 3 residues before the CDR3 terminus, with the missing tail filled in from the germline J gene. The chain has TRBV7-2 and TRBJ2-1, with D possibly being TRBD2 (5 bases). This CDR3 is 15 amino acids long. Trimming pared 5 bases from V and 9 bases from J, leaving 20 bases between. Germline assignment: CDR1 SGHTA and CDR2 FQGNSA. The CDR3 protein is CASSLYLIGGGEQFF. Partial CDR3 DNA: TGTGCCAGCAGCCTTTACCTGATTGGAGGCGGTGAG.

A note on this clone: The missing CDR3 end, 3 residues past where the read stops, is filled in from the germline J gene. The chain uses TRBV20-1 and TRBJ2-7, with 10 positions matching TRBD2. The trim removed 3 bases at V and 2 bases at J, leaving 10 bases unmatched. This CDR3 is built from 16 residues. Germline V gene sequence: CDR1 DFQATT, CDR2 SNEGSKA (reference sequence). CDR3 DNA (partial): TGCAGTGCTAGGCGTCTAGCGGGAGTCTGGGCCTACGAG. It translates to CSARRLAGVWAYE. The complete CDR3 protein is CSARRLAGVWAYEQYF.

A word on this clone: The CDR3 end lies 3 residues beyond the end of the read and is filled in from the germline J gene. This sequence joins TRBV7-9 and TRBJ2-6, with 8 positions matching TRBD2. The CDR3 consists of 15 residues. Trimming removed 6 bases from V and 2 bases from J; junction bases left unmatched: 3. Germline CDR1 and CDR2: SEHNR and FQNEAQ (reference sequence). CDR3 sequence reads: CASSPAGAGANVLTF. The covered CDR3 bases are TGTGCCAGCAGTCCAGCGGGAGCTGGGGCCAACGTC.

As concerns this clone: The sequenced fragment ends 3 residues before the CDR3 boundary, so the rest is inferred from the germline J gene. Other DNA sequences in this sample translate to the same CDR3. V usage is TRBV19 and J usage is TRBJ2-5; perhaps TRBD1 as D (6 bases). CDR1 and CDR2 (germline): LNHDA, SQIVND (reference sequence). This CDR3 comprises 13 residues. Trimming took 5 bases from V and 5 from J, leaving 12 bases between them. The covered CDR3 bases are TGTGCCAGTAGTCCAGGGGTTCGGGAGACC. Its translation is CASSPGVRET. The CDR3 as a whole reads CASSPGVRETQYF.

Turning to this clone: The read falls 3 residues short of the CDR3 end, and the missing part is taken from the germline J gene. The chain joins TRBV11-2 to TRBJ2-1; TRBD2 matches 8 bases. Germline CDR1 is SGHAT and CDR2 is FQNNGV. With 2 bases clipped from V and 1 base from J, the junction kept 1 base outside the gene matches. The CDR3 covers 15 residues. CDR3 bases read: TGTGCCAGCAGCTTAACTAGCGGTTCCTACAATGAG. Its translation: CASSLTSGSYNE. The complete CDR3 sequence is CASSLTSGSYNEQFF.

On this clone itself: The read comes to an end 3 residues before the CDR3 does, leaving the germline J gene to fill in the end. This chain joins TRBV6-1 and TRBJ2-1; 8 nucleotides agree with TRBD2. The germline CDR1 and CDR2 sequences are MNHNS and SASEGT. The CDR3 loop spans 15 amino acids. After removal of 4 bases from V and 4 bases from J, the junction contained 6 bases not matched to a gene. Incomplete CDR3 DNA: TGTGCCAGCAGTGCGGAACTAGCGGAATACAATGAG. Its translation: CASSAELAEYNE. The whole CDR3 region reads CASSAELAEYNEQFF.

As regards this clone: The read gets to within 3 residues of the CDR3 end, and the germline J gene fills in the rest. The rearrangement uses TRBV2 and TRBJ2-2, with TRBD1 as a possible D gene (6 bases). CDR3 length equals 15 residues. Germline assignment: CDR1 SNHLY and CDR2 FYNNEI. CDR3 DNA, as far as it was read: TGTGCCAGCACCCGGACAGCAGCCCTTAATTCACCG. The encoded protein is CASTRTAALNSP. The full CDR3 protein reads CASTRTAALNSPLFF.

Comments on this clone: The CDR3 end falls 3 residues outside the read, so it is completed with the germline J gene. The J gene is TRBJ2-5, the V gene TRBV29-1, with TRBD2 matching 11 bases. Germline V gene data show CDR1 as SQVTM and CDR2 as ANQGSEA. The CDR3 has 16 amino acids. V lost 7 bases to trimming and J lost 5 bases; unmatched junction nucleotides: 15. CDR3 sequence: CSDLRGSGRAGETQYF. Incomplete CDR3 DNA: TGCAGCGACCTTCGCGGTAGCGGGAGGGCCGGTGAGACC.

In regard to this clone: The CDR3 goes on 3 residues after the read ends, and that part is filled in from the germline J gene. The chain joins TRBV7-2 to TRBJ2-7, with a tentative D call TRBD1 (6 bases). The V gene lost 1 base and the J gene lost 0 bases, with 7 bases spanning the gap. The CDR3 totals 14 residues. Per germline, CDR1 SGHTA and CDR2 FQGNSA. The sequenced part of the CDR3 DNA is TGTGCCAGCAGCTTAGACAGGGTCTCCTACGAG. This codes for CASSLDRVSYE. The full CDR3 protein is CASSLDRVSYEQYF.

Comment on this clone: The DNA ends 3 residues before the CDR3 does, and the rest of the CDR3 is filled in from the germline J gene. The chain couples TRBV19 to TRBJ2-1, with D possibly TRBD1 on 6 matching bases. Trimming took off 5 bases at V and 8 bases at J, with 16 bases between the two ends. This CDR3 has 14 amino acids. Germline V gene sequence: CDR1 LNHDA, CDR2 SQIVND (reference sequence). The covered CDR3 bases are TGTGCCAGTAGTTTGGTGACAGGAAATTATGAG. It encodes CASSLVTGNYE. The CDR3 in full is CASSLVTGNYEQFF.

About this clone itself: The observed sequence ends 3 residues before the CDR3 terminus, with the missing tail filled in from the germline J gene. V gene TRBV2 combines with J gene TRBJ2-3; the D gene is possibly TRBD1 (6 bases). The V end lost 11 bases, the J end lost 4 bases, and 19 bases lay between the germline ends. The germline V gene has CDR1 SNHLY and CDR2 FYNNEI. The length of the CDR3 is 14 residues. The part of the CDR3 DNA that was read is TGTGCCGGCGAATCAAACAGGGTATCAGATACG. Protein: CAGESNRVSDT. The CDR3 in full is CAGESNRVSDTQYF.

Incomplete CDR3 DNA: TGCGCCAGCAGCTTGCAGGGGAACGAG. It specifies CASSLQGNE. The whole CDR3 reads CASSLQGNEQYF. The rearrangement joins TRBV5-1 to TRBJ2-7; D possibly corresponds to TRBD1 (6 bases). The CDR3 end is not reached by the read, which stops 3 residues before it; the germline J gene fills it in. Germline V gives CDR1 SGHRS, CDR2 YFSETQ. CDR3 length equals 12 residues. The ends were cut back, 1 base at V and 5 bases at J, with 7 bases in the middle.

The CDR3 bases that were read are TGTGCCAGTAGTCAATCAGATACG. It translates to CASSQSDT. From start to end, the CDR3 is CASSQSDTQYF. The chain carries TRBV19 and TRBJ2-3; D is uncertain. The missing CDR3 end, 3 residues past where the read stops, is filled in from the germline J gene. The CDR3 has 11 amino acids. Germline-derived CDR1 and CDR2 are LNHDA and SQIVND (reference sequence). The germline V and J ends were trimmed by 5 bases and 4 bases, with 4 bases remaining between them.

Note on this clone: The read is 3 residues too short to cover the CDR3 end, so that end is filled in from the germline J gene. The chain combines TRBV7-6 with TRBJ2-7; 9 nucleotides align to TRBD1. The germline CDR1 and CDR2 sequences are SGHVS and FNYEAQ. The CDR3 is 12 amino acids. V lost 5 bases and J lost 5; bases outside the gene matches: 1. The covered CDR3 bases are TGTGCCAGCAGCCGGGACAGGGACGAG. This gives the protein CASSRDRDE. The entire CDR3 reads CASSRDRDEQYF.

About this clone itself: Read sequence stops 3 residues before the CDR3 end, and the germline J gene provides the missing end. The rearrangement links TRBV28 to TRBJ1-1; D may be TRBD1 (6 bases). There are 14 residues in the CDR3. CDR1 is MDHEN and CDR2 is SYDVKM in the germline V gene. V shed 8 bases and J shed 0 bases, with 13 bases lying between them. CDR3 DNA, as far as it was read: TGTGCCAGCGGGAGACAGGTCATGAACACTGAA. It codes for CASGRQVMNTE. The complete CDR3 protein is CASGRQVMNTEAFF.

The CDR3 sequence is CASSPRGGPQETQYF. The sequenced part of the CDR3 DNA is TGTGCCAGCTCACCGCGCGGGGGGCCCCAAGAGACG. The chain combines TRBV18 with TRBJ2-3, with 8 bases that match TRBD2. The read ends 3 residues shy of where the CDR3 ends; the end is completed using the germline J gene. The germline gives CDR1 KGHSH, CDR2 LQKENI. There are 15 residues in the CDR3.

On this clone itself: The sequenced fragment ends 3 residues before the CDR3 boundary, so the rest is inferred from the germline J gene. The chain combines TRBV6-2 or TRBV6-3 with TRBJ2-7, with 10 bases lining up with TRBD1. The CDR3 consists of 13 residues. V was pared by 6 bases and J by 3 bases, with 2 bases of the junction left unmatched. Germline V gene data show CDR1 as MNHEY and CDR2 as SVGEGT. The DNA read from the CDR3 is TGTGCCAGCAGGAGGACAGGGGGCTACGAG. This translates into CASRRTGGYE. From start to end, the CDR3 is CASRRTGGYEQYF.

On this clone itself: The sequence runs out 3 residues before the end of the CDR3; the remainder is reconstructed from the germline J gene. The V and J genes are TRBV20-1 and TRBJ1-1; 7 nucleotides match TRBD1. The junction had 14 bases not matched to a gene; V was cut back by 3 bases and J by 4 bases. The V gene's germline CDR1 is DFQATT and CDR2 SNEGSKA (reference sequence). This CDR3 has 16 amino acids. CDR3 DNA (partial): TGCAGTGCTAGGGGAAGCGTAGACAGGGAGGTCACTGAA. Encoded protein: CSARGSVDREVTE. From start to end, the CDR3 is CSARGSVDREVTEAFF.

Worth noting for this clone: The sequenced fragment ends 3 residues before the CDR3 boundary, so the rest is inferred from the germline J gene. V usage is TRBV18 and J usage is TRBJ2-1; 9 bases fit TRBD2. Trimming removed 3 bases from V and 4 bases from J; junction bases left unmatched: 7. Germline assignment: CDR1 KGHSH and CDR2 LQKENI. This CDR3 contains 16 residues. The CDR3 region is CASSPRGSGGYNEQFF. CDR3 DNA, as far as it was read: TGTGCCAGCTCACCTCGGGGTAGCGGGGGATACAATGAG.

Concerning this clone: Sequencing ends 3 residues short of the CDR3 end; the germline J gene provides the rest. The chain joins TRBV6-2 or TRBV6-3 to TRBJ2-7; the D gene is possibly TRBD1 (6 bases). V lost 8 bases to trimming and J lost 2 bases, with 16 bases between them. The length of the CDR3 is 14 residues. Germline V gene lookup returns CDR1 MNHEY and CDR2 SVGEGT. CDR3 protein: CASGWGTSAYEQYF. CDR3 bases read: TGTGCCAGCGGCTGGGGGACATCTGCCTACGAG.

Remarks on this clone: The CDR3 end falls 3 residues outside the read, so it is completed with the germline J gene. The V call is TRBV20-1, the J call TRBJ2-5; 9 nucleotides match TRBD1. V gave up 3 bases and J gave up 5 bases; unmatched junction bases: 13. CDR1 is DFQATT and CDR2 is SNEGSKA in the germline V gene (reference sequence). CDR3 length equals 16 residues. CDR3 sequence: CSASDWGQGRGETQYF. Partial CDR3 DNA: TGCAGTGCTAGTGACTGGGGACAGGGAAGGGGGGAGACC.

For this clone: With the read ending 3 residues before the CDR3 end, the germline J gene is used to fill in that end. The rearrangement links TRBV20-1 to TRBJ2-3; D remains unclear. The CDR3 extends over 12 amino acids. Germline V lookup: CDR1 DFQATT, CDR2 SNEGSKA (reference sequence). Between the trimmed V and J ends, which lost 4 bases and 3 bases, there was a span of 8 bases. Partial CDR3 DNA: TGCAGTGCTACCACTGGTACAGATACG. The encoded protein is CSATTGTDT. The whole CDR3 protein is CSATTGTDTQYF.

Points on this clone: The CDR3 end lies 3 residues beyond the end of the read and is filled in from the germline J gene. This chain connects TRBV7-9 to TRBJ1-2; TRBD1 might be the D (5 bases). This CDR3 is 14 amino acids long. The V gene's germline CDR1 is SEHNR and CDR2 FQNEAQ (reference sequence). Incomplete CDR3 DNA: TGTGCCAGCAGCTTGACGGGGGATACCTACGAC. Protein sequence: CASSLTGDTYD. The full CDR3 reads CASSLTGDTYDYTF.

Comments on this clone: The read is 3 residues too short to cover the CDR3 end, so that end is filled in from the germline J gene. The J gene is TRBJ1-5, the V gene TRBV12-3 or TRBV12-4, with a possible D match to TRBD1 (5 bases). The CDR3 extends over 18 amino acids. V was shortened by 3 bases and J by 0 bases, with 18 bases between the two germline ends. CDR3 DNA (partial): TGTGCCAGCAGTTTGATAACCTCCAGGGCGTATAGCAATCAGCCC. Translated: CASSLITSRAYSNQP. The full CDR3 reads CASSLITSRAYSNQPQHF.

For this clone: The sequence runs out 3 residues before the end of the CDR3; the remainder is reconstructed from the germline J gene. The chain links TRBV7-7 to TRBJ2-5; 9 bases are shared with TRBD1. The V and J ends lost 5 bases and 4 bases, in that order; junction bases with no gene match: 2. CDR3 length: 13 amino acids. Germline V gives CDR1 SSHAT, CDR2 FNYEAQ (reference sequence). The CDR3: CASSMGQGETQYF. The part of the CDR3 DNA that was read is TGTGCCAGCAGCATGGGACAGGGAGAGACC. Filled out from reference TRBV7-7 and TRBJ2-5, the complete variable domain reads GAGVSQSPRYKVTKRGQDVTLRCDPISSHATLYWYQQALGQGPEFLTYFNYEAQPDKSGLPSDRFSAERPEGSISTLTIQRTEQRDSAMYRCASSMGQGETQYFGPGTRLLVL.

With respect to this clone: The read gets to within 3 residues of the CDR3 end, and the germline J gene fills in the rest. The rearrangement uses TRBV19 and TRBJ2-3, with D unresolved. Trimming pared 8 bases from V and 5 bases from J, leaving 17 bases between. CDR1 LNHDA and CDR2 SQIVND come from the germline V gene (reference sequence). CDR3 length: 14 residues. The DNA read from the CDR3 is TGTGCCAGTGATGACTCGCCGTTGGGAGATACG. This sequence encodes CASDDSPLGDT. The full CDR3 sequence reads CASDDSPLGDTQYF.